A selection of T cell receptor beta chains follows, all from one sample in a study of blood T cell repertoires in COVID-19. The table came from immunoSEQ multiplex PCR; TCRdb's copy has only in-frame clones and leaves some out. The sample contains 120,000 to 150,000 clones, roughly 84% of which appear only once. The material sequenced was peripheral blood. These receptors were taken from a human donor in a cohort sampled during active COVID-19. The CDR3 runs from the conserved cysteine through the conserved F or W. The D gene is left open where the match is weak. Only part of the rows carry a size: once, few, many, or a class if the clone is expanded.

J gene,clone size,D gene,V gene,CDR3 protein,CDR3 DNA
TRBJ2-7,.,TRBD1,TRBV23-1,CASRRRPGQGLNEQYF,TGCGCCAGCAGGCGTCGACCGGGACAGGGGTTAAACGAGCAGTACTTC
TRBJ1-6,few,.,TRBV6-2/TRBV6-3,CASSERGTQNSPLHF,TGTGCCAGCAGTGAGCGGGGCACCCAAAATTCACCCCTCCACTTT
TRBJ1-3,once,TRBD1,TRBV10-3,CAITGQAAGNTIYF,TGTGCCATCACTGGACAGGCTGCTGGAAACACCATATATTTT
TRBJ1-6,.,TRBD1,TRBV5-8,CASSLGLKGANGSPLHF,TGTGCCAGCAGCTTGGGCCTAAAGGGGGCTAATGGTTCACCCCTCCACTTT
TRBJ2-7,.,TRBD1,TRBV3-1/TRBV3-2,CASSLRQGAPYEQYF,TGTGCCAGCAGCCTAAGACAGGGGGCCCCCTACGAGCAGTACTTC
TRBJ2-1,.,.,TRBV18,CASSPTGFEVSQFF,TGTGCCAGCTCACCGACAGGTTTTGAGGTGTCGCAGTTCTTC
TRBJ2-5,.,.,TRBV19,CASSTPESGSVETQYF,TGTGCCAGTAGCACGCCGGAGTCGGGGAGCGTGGAGACCCAGTACTTC
TRBJ1-3,.,TRBD1,TRBV6-1,CASSEAETGAYSGNTIYF,TGTGCCAGCAGTGAAGCTGAGACAGGGGCTTACTCTGGAAACACCATATATTTT
TRBJ2-7,.,TRBD2,TRBV3-1/TRBV3-2,CASSQAPSGGYEQYF,TGTGCCAGCAGCCAAGCGCCTAGCGGGGGCTACGAGCAGTACTTC
TRBJ1-1,once,.,TRBV7-8,CASSLREGYTEAFF,TGTGCCAGCAGCTTACGGGAGGGGTACACTGAAGCTTTCTTT
TRBJ2-1,.,.,TRBV5-1,CASSLLGSSYNEQFF,TGCGCCAGCAGCTTGTTAGGGAGCTCCTACAATGAGCAGTTCTTC
TRBJ2-3,.,.,TRBV7-3,CASSLDYTDTQYF,TGTGCCAGCAGCTTAGACTACACAGATACGCAGTATTTT
TRBJ1-1,once,.,TRBV9,CASSVSVGNTEAFF,TGTGCCAGCAGCGTCAGCGTCGGGAACACTGAAGCTTTCTTT
TRBJ1-5,.,TRBD1,TRBV28,CASSLTGRRQPQHF,TGTGCCAGCAGTTTGACAGGGAGAAGACAGCCCCAGCATTTT
TRBJ2-5,.,.,TRBV6-5,CASSQLGWGTQYF,TGTGCCAGCAGCCAACTAGGCTGGGGGACCCAGTACTTC
TRBJ2-3,.,TRBD2,TRBV27,CASSLVAGVTDTQYF,TGTGCCAGCAGTCTCGTAGCGGGAGTAACAGATACGCAGTATTTT
TRBJ2-7,few,TRBD1,TRBV7-8,CASSSRTGSFSYEQYF,TGTGCCAGCAGCTCCCGGACAGGGTCCTTCTCCTACGAGCAGTACTTC
TRBJ2-2,.,.,TRBV10-3,CAISQGLDTGELFF,TGTGCCATCAGTCAGGGTTTGGACACCGGGGAGCTGTTTTTT
TRBJ2-2,.,TRBD1,TRBV7-2,CASSLEYRGPRTGELFF,TGTGCCAGCAGCTTAGAGTATAGGGGGCCTAGAACCGGGGAGCTGTTTTTT